This T cell receptor beta chain was observed in a study of T-cell reconstitution after alpha-beta-depleted transplantation in children. Unique molecular identifiers featured in how the TCRbeta library was prepared. TCRdb itself ran the PCR reads through MiXCR, one entry per CDR3 protein. The profile shows some 600,000 distinct CDR3 sequences, 10% to 15% of them singletons. This clonotype was observed a few times. The sequences come from PBMCs, mostly from graft donor cells, collected 360 days after TCRalphabeta/CD19-depleted stem cell transplant. The sequence came from a male patient younger than 18 who had a stem cell transplant for acute myeloid leukemia, so the T cells may come from the graft donor.

The CDR3 sequence: CASRGDRGRFEQYF. Here the CDR3 DNA reads TGTGCCAGCAGAGGCGACAGGGGGCGCTTCGAGCAGTACTTC. V and J are TRBV28 and TRBJ2-7; 10 nucleotides agree with TRBD1. Germline trimming cut 6 bases from V and 6 bases from J; bases unmatched to any gene: 8. Per the germline V gene, CDR1 is MDHEN and CDR2 is SYDVKM. The CDR3 sequence is 14 residues long.